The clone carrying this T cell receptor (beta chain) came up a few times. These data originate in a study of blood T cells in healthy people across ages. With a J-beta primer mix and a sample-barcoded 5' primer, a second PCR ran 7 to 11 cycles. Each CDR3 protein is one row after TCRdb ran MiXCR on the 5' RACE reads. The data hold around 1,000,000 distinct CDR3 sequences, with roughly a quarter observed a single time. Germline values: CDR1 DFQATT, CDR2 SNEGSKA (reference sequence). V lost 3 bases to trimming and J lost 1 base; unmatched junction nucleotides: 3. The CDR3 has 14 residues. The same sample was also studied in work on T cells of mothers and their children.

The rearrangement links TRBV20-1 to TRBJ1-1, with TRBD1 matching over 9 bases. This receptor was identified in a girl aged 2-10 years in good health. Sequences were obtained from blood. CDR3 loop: CSASYRGPNTEAFF. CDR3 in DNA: TGCAGTGCTAGTTACAGGGGGCCGAACACTGAAGCTTTCTTT.